In this sample, the clone carrying this T cell receptor beta chain is medium-sized. The data were obtained in a study of HIV-infected patients and healthy controls. Study-level background: Early therapy brought no consistent CD8 count shift, though the CD4:CD8 ratio rose a little.

All unsorted peripheral T cells were captured because whole blood was used without fractionation. An approximately 2.5 ml peripheral blood sample was taken for RNA. cDNA was made from around 0.5 ug RNA using alpha and beta constant primers. Separate chain-specific third strand synthesis with multiplexing indices produced the alpha and beta libraries. One primer pair amplified all rearrangements per chain; each cDNA got molecular barcodes. MiXCR was run by TCRdb on the 5' RACE reads, yielding one entry per CDR3 protein. This table holds approximately 8,000 distinct CDR3 sequences, about a tenth found once. V lost 4 bases and J lost 2, with 6 bases in between. Germline CDR1 reads DFQATT; CDR2 reads SNEGSKA (reference sequence). The CDR3 contains 11 residues.

This material consisted of blood, taken before antiretroviral therapy. The TCR sequence derives from an adult with HIV infection. The rearrangement uses TRBV20-1 and TRBJ2-7, with D tentatively TRBD2 (5 bases). In nucleotides, the CDR3 is TGCAGTGCTAAGGGAGCCTACGAGCAGTACTTC. It yields the protein CSAKGAYEQYF.